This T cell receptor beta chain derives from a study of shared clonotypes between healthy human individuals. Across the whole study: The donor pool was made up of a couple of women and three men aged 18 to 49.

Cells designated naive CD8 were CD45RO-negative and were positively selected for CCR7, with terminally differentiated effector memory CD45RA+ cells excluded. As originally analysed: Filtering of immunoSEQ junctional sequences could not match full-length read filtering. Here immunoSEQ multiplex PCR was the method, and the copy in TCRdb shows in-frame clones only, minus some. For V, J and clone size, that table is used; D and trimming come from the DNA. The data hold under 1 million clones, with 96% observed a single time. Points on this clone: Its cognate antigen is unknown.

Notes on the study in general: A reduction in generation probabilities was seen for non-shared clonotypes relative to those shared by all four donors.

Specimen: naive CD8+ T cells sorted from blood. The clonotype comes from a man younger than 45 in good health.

CDR3 residues: CASSRGPSGYEQYF. In DNA form, the CDR3 reads TGCGCCAGCAGTCGGGGCCCAAGCGGCTACGAGCAGTACTTC. The chain recombines TRBV4-1 with TRBJ2-7; either TRBD1 or TRBD2 may fit D (5 bases each). Germline CDR1 and CDR2: MGHRA and YSYEKL. The CDR3 length is 14 residues. Deletions cut 6 bases from V and 3 bases from J, with 15 bases between.